Shown below are 25 T cell receptor beta chains from a single sample sequenced in a study of T cell repertoires in cytomegalovirus infection. TCRdb re-called the reads with MiXCR, one entry per CDR3 protein. The sample consists of about 260,000 distinct CDR3 sequences, roughly 10% of them appearing once. Sequencing was carried out using PBMCs. The source of these receptors is a human donor in good health (CMV status not recorded). Some clones in this sample may be carry-over from other donors' samples.

About this clonotype: A much bigger clone sits one base away, suggesting this may be a read error. This is likely a read error, given that the CDR3 carries no conserved phenylalanine or tryptophan at its end. The chain couples TRBV11-3 to TRBJ2-1; maybe TRBD1 (6 bases). Trimming took 1 base from V and 3 from J, leaving 16 bases between them. Germline V lookup: CDR1 SGHNT, CDR2 YENEEA. The CDR3 runs to 17 residues. CDR3 sequence: CASSLVWWQGSYNEQFY. CDR3 DNA: TGTGCCAGCAGCTTAGTCTGGTGGCAGGGGAGCTACAATGAGCAGTTCTAC.

This clonotype has at least ten counts. The chain joins TRBV12-3 or TRBV12-4 to TRBJ2-1; 9 nucleotides agree with TRBD1. V trimming: 10 bases; J trimming: 10 bases; junction bases outside the gene matches: 5. The CDR3 runs 11 residues. The CDR3 sequence is CANGQGREQFF. CDR3 DNA: TGTGCCAACGGACAGGGGCGGGAGCAGTTCTTC.

This clonotype was picked up many times. The chain is built from TRBV28 and TRBJ2-3; 9 positions match TRBD2. The CDR3 has 15 residues. Germline V gene lookup returns CDR1 MDHEN and CDR2 SYDVKM. The CDR3 nucleotides are TGTGCGGGCAGCCATAGCGGGGGTGACACAGATACGCAGTATTTT. Its protein is CAGSHSGGDTDTQYF.

In this sample, this clonotype turned up a few times. V gene TRBV5-1 combines with J gene TRBJ2-7; D possibly corresponds to TRBD1 (5 bases). The CDR3 length is 13 residues. The V gene lost 4 bases and the J gene lost 1 base, with 9 bases spanning the gap. From germline, CDR1 is SGHRS and CDR2 YFSETQ. The CDR3 protein is CASSQDSSYEQYF. In DNA form, the CDR3 reads TGCGCCAGCAGCCAAGACAGTTCCTACGAGCAGTACTTC. The full variable domain, completed using reference TRBV5-1 and TRBJ2-7, is KAGVTQTPRYLIKTRGQQVTLSCSPISGHRSVSWYQQTPGQGLQFLFEYFSETQRNKGNFPGRFSGRQFSNSRSEMNVSTLELGDSALYLCASSQDSSYEQYFGPGTRLTVT.

The CDR3, as DNA: TGTGCCAGCAGCCCCGGGCGTGATGAAGCTTTCTTT. Translating gives CASSPGRDEAFF. The chain joins TRBV7-9 to TRBJ1-1; D not resolved. The CDR3 has 12 residues. Germline CDR1 SEHNR, CDR2 FQNEAQ (reference sequence). V gave up 5 bases and J gave up 7 bases, with 11 bases separating them. The complete variable domain, with remaining parts taken from reference TRBV7-9 and TRBJ1-1, reads DTGVSQNPRHKITKRGQNVTFRCDPISEHNRLYWYRQTLGQGPEFLTYFQNEAQLEKSRLLSDRFSAERPKGSFSTLEIQRTEQGDSAMYLCASSPGRDEAFFGQGTRLTVV.

This clonotype was picked up a small number of times. The chain links TRBV20-1 to TRBJ2-3; perhaps TRBD2 as D (5 bases). V was clipped by 1 base and J by 0 bases, with 17 bases between them. Germline CDR1 is DFQATT and CDR2 is SNEGSKA (reference sequence). This CDR3 is built from 17 residues. The CDR3 coding sequence is TGCAGTGCTAGAGTTCCGGGAATCCAATCTAGCACAGATACGCAGTATTTT. It encodes CSARVPGIQSSTDTQYF.

This clonotype appeared many times. The chain employs TRBV7-2 and TRBJ2-3; no clear D. V was shortened by 1 base and J by 2 bases, with 7 bases between the two germline ends. Germline assignment: CDR1 SGHTA and CDR2 FQGNSA. CDR3 length: 14 residues. The CDR3 loop reads CASSLEQNTDTQYF. The CDR3 nucleotides read TGTGCCAGCAGCTTAGAACAAAACACAGATACGCAGTATTTT. Using reference TRBV7-2 and TRBJ2-3 for the parts outside the CDR3, the full variable domain is GAGVSQSPSNKVTEKGKDVELRCDPISGHTALYWYRQSLGQGLEFLIYFQGNSAPDKSGLPSDRFSAERTGGSVSTLTIQRTQQEDSAVYLCASSLEQNTDTQYFGPGTRLTVL.

Ten or more counts support this clonotype. The chain employs TRBV25-1 and TRBJ1-1; D is unresolved. CDR3 size: 15 residues. Germline V gene lookup returns CDR1 MGHDK and CDR2 SYGVNS. The V gene lost 7 bases and the J gene lost 1 base, with 16 bases spanning the gap. The CDR3 nucleotides read TGTGCCAGCAATGGACCAGGTGGGAGGAACACTGAAGCTTTCTTT. The encoded protein is CASNGPGGRNTEAFF.

There are many counts of this clonotype. The chain employs TRBV7-2 and TRBJ1-2, with TRBD1 matching over 8 bases. The V gene's germline CDR1 is SGHTA and CDR2 FQGNSA. The V gene end was trimmed by 4 bases and the J gene end by 8 bases; junction bases not matched to a gene: 9. The CDR3 totals 14 residues. CDR3 loop: CASSSRQGSGGYTF. CDR3 sequence (DNA): TGTGCCAGCAGCTCGCGACAGGGGTCCGGGGGCTACACCTTC.

Note on this clonotype: A much larger clone differs by one base, so this may be a read error. The CDR3 does not end in the conserved phenylalanine or tryptophan, so this is likely a read error. The chain has TRBV12-3 or TRBV12-4 and TRBJ1-6; weak D call: TRBD1 (6 bases). The CDR3 totals 15 residues. V was pared by 6 bases and J by 8 bases, with 17 bases between. DNA of the CDR3: TGTGCCAGCAGCAACGCCGGGACACCTTATTCACCCCTCCACCTT. Its protein product is CASSNAGTPYSPLHL.

This clonotype showed up many times. The chain is built from TRBV7-2 and TRBJ1-5, with a weak D call TRBD1 (6 bases). The CDR3 runs 16 residues. CDR1 is SGHTA, CDR2 FQGNSA, per germline. V lost 4 bases and J lost 2, with 15 bases in between. The DNA for the CDR3 is TGTGCCAGCAGCTCTCTCAGGGGAGGAGGCAATCAGCCCCAGCATTTT. Encoded protein: CASSSLRGGGNQPQHF.

This clonotype has a handful of counts. This chain links TRBV4-1 with TRBJ2-7; 8 bases map to TRBD2. V gave up 1 base and J gave up 2 bases; unmatched junction bases: 4. CDR3 size: 15 residues. The germline V gene has CDR1 MGHRA and CDR2 YSYEKL. Here the CDR3 reads CASSQGSGGPYEQYF. The CDR3 region has the DNA TGCGCCAGCAGCCAAGGGAGCGGGGGTCCCTACGAGCAGTACTTC.

This clonotype was seen many times. The CDR3 region has the DNA TGTGCCAGCAGCCGCCCGCGAGGAGAGCAGTACTTC. Translated, it gives CASSRPRGEQYF. The gene calls are TRBV7-2 and TRBJ2-7; D is uncertain. In germline, CDR1 is SGHTA, CDR2 FQGNSA. The ends were cut back, 5 bases at V and 7 bases at J, with 12 bases in the middle. CDR3 length: 12 residues.

This clonotype appeared many times. The chain is built from TRBV13 and TRBJ1-1; perhaps TRBD1 as D (5 bases). CDR1 and CDR2 from the germline V gene are PRHDT and FYEKMQ (reference sequence). This CDR3 has 16 amino acids. V was trimmed by 1 base and J by 4 bases, leaving 16 bases between them. CDR3 protein: CASSLALERGATEAFF. CDR3 sequence (DNA): TGTGCCAGCAGCTTAGCCCTGGAGAGGGGAGCCACTGAAGCTTTCTTT.

J is TRBJ1-4 and V is TRBV23-1, with D unclear. TRBV23-1 is an ORF, and what it does is uncertain. Trimming removed 3 bases at V and 8 bases at J, with 16 bases between. The CDR3 runs to 15 residues. CDR3 DNA: TGCGCCAGCAGTCATCGCCGGGAGGAAGGAGAAAAACTGTTTTTT. Amino acids: CASSHRREEGEKLFF.

This clonotype has ten or more counts. The chain joins TRBV7-2 to TRBJ1-3; TRBD1 is a possible D gene (5 bases). This CDR3 spans 15 amino acids. Germline V gives CDR1 SGHTA, CDR2 FQGNSA. Trimming took off 3 bases at V and 1 base at J, with 10 bases between the two ends. The CDR3 nucleotides read TGTGCCAGCAGCTTCGACGGGGGTTCTGGAAACACCATATATTTT. This sequence encodes CASSFDGGSGNTIYF.

Ten or more counts support this clonotype. The rearrangement links TRBV4-3 to TRBJ2-5, with a tentative D call TRBD1 (5 bases). The V and J ends lost 0 bases and 4 bases respectively, with 12 bases between them. The germline V gene encodes CDR1 LGHNA and CDR2 YSLEER. The CDR3 runs to 15 residues. CDR3 loop: CASSQEFIRGETQYF. The CDR3 bases are TGCGCCAGCAGCCAAGAGTTCATTAGGGGAGAGACCCAGTACTTC.

This clonotype was detected many times. This chain links TRBV7-2 with TRBJ2-2; 10 bases match TRBD2. The germline V gene encodes CDR1 SGHTA and CDR2 FQGNSA. The CDR3 sequence is 16 residues long. After removal of 5 bases from V and 8 bases from J, the junction contained 11 bases not matched to a gene. The CDR3 region is CASSPGLAGVKGELFF. CDR3 DNA: TGTGCCAGCAGCCCCGGTCTAGCGGGAGTTAAAGGGGAGCTGTTTTTT.

The CDR3, as DNA: TGCAGTGCTAGCCCCTTCGGGGGACTAGCGGGCTTTAGCTCCTACAATGAGCAGTTCTTC. Translated, it gives CSASPFGGLAGFSSYNEQFF. The chain is built from TRBV20-1 and TRBJ2-1; 12 positions agree with TRBD2. With V trimmed by 3 bases and J by 0 bases, 15 bases remained unmatched. CDR1 DFQATT and CDR2 SNEGSKA come from the germline V gene (reference sequence). This CDR3 is built from 20 residues.

There are a few counts of this clonotype. CDR3 protein: CASSRDRVDTIYF. As DNA, the CDR3 is TGTGCCAGCAGCAGGGACAGGGTTGACACCATATATTTT. This rearrangement joins TRBV7-2 to TRBJ1-3; TRBD1 aligns across 9 bases. V lost 5 bases, J lost 8 bases, and 4 bases stayed unmatched. Germline CDR1 is SGHTA and CDR2 is FQGNSA. This CDR3 is built from 13 residues.

At least ten counts were recorded for this clonotype. The chain links TRBV7-2 to TRBJ2-1, with 8 bases lining up with TRBD2. V shed 2 bases and J 5 bases; nucleotides not matched to a gene: 2. The germline V gene encodes CDR1 SGHTA and CDR2 FQGNSA. The CDR3 is made up of 14 amino acids. CDR3 residues: CASSLQRGNNEQFF. DNA of the CDR3: TGTGCCAGCAGCTTACAGCGGGGGAACAATGAGCAGTTCTTC.

This clonotype showed up many times. V gene TRBV28 combines with J gene TRBJ2-4; maybe TRBD1 (5 bases). V lost 5 bases, J lost 7 bases, and 15 bases lay in between. Looked up from germline, CDR1 is MDHEN and CDR2 is SYDVKM. CDR3 length: 14 amino acids. CDR3 DNA: TGTGCCAGCAGTCTACAGGCACAGAGGAACATTCAGTACTTC. Its protein product is CASSLQAQRNIQYF.

This clonotype was picked up many times. The rearrangement links TRBV7-2 to TRBJ2-3; the D call may be TRBD1 or TRBD2 (6 bases each). The germline V and J ends were trimmed by 1 base and 7 bases, with 30 bases remaining between them. CDR1 and CDR2 (germline): SGHTA, FQGNSA. The CDR3 has 20 amino acids. The CDR3 region has the DNA TGTGCCAGCAGCTTAGGTGGCAGGGGAGTCGGTGAATGGAGGGATAATACGCAGTATTTT. Translating gives CASSLGGRGVGEWRDNTQYF.

About this clonotype itself: An end of the junction differs from the germline gene, which may be a read error. The chain links TRBV7-9 to TRBJ2-2, with a weak D call TRBD2 (5 bases). CDR3 size: 17 residues. Germline CDR1 is SEHNR and CDR2 is FQNEAQ (reference sequence). CDR3 loop: CASSLGPSGDSTGKLFF. The CDR3 DNA reads TGTGCCAGCAGCTTAGGCCCGTCTGGCGATAGCACCGGGAAGCTGTTTTTT.

DNA of the CDR3: TGTGCCAGCAGCCAATACTTGATGAACACTGAAGCTTTCTTT. Protein product: CASSQYLMNTEAFF. The V and J genes are TRBV4-2 and TRBJ1-1, with D hard to call. The CDR3 is 14 residues long. V dropped 2 bases and J dropped 0 bases, with 7 bases sitting between them. CDR1 and CDR2 from the germline V gene are LGHNA and YNFKEQ.